The 27 T cell receptor beta chains presented below share a single source sample, sequenced in a study of blood T cell repertoires in COVID-19. The method was immunoSEQ multiplex PCR; TCRdb's version includes in-frame clones alone and lacks a portion of them. The sample comprises 140,000 to 150,000 clones, 80% of which are singletons, and around 3.8% rests with the top ten. Sequenced input: peripheral blood. The origin of the receptors is a man between 65 and 80 years old who had recovered from COVID-19.

This clone has only one observation. V is TRBV19 and J is TRBJ2-7; D remains ambiguous. Germline V gene data show CDR1 as LNHDA and CDR2 as SQIVND (reference sequence). V lost 0 bases and J 2 bases, leaving 8 bases between the germline ends. The CDR3 runs 14 residues. CDR3 bases: TGTGCCAGTAGTATAGACTACTCCCCCTACGAGCAGTACTTC. This translates into CASSIDYSPYEQYF.

This clone was counted only a few times. The chain has TRBV5-1 and TRBJ2-2, with a possible D match to TRBD2 (6 bases). CDR3 length: 14 residues. Germline CDR1 and CDR2: SGHRS and YFSETQ. Trimming removed 4 bases from V and 4 bases from J, with 11 bases in between. DNA of the CDR3: TGCGCCAGCAGCCCGGTCGGGGGCACCGGGGAGCTGTTTTTT. Translation: CASSPVGGTGELFF.

The V call is TRBV7-9, the J call TRBJ2-7; 8 bases fit TRBD1. The V gene's germline CDR1 is SEHNR and CDR2 FQNEAQ (reference sequence). The V segment lost 5 bases and the J segment 2 bases; nucleotides outside the gene matches: 2. CDR3 length: 13 residues. This CDR3 is CASSPDRAYEQYF. CDR3 DNA sequence: TGTGCCAGCAGCCCGGACAGGGCCTACGAGCAGTACTTC.

This chain connects TRBV7-9 to TRBJ2-5, with 8 bases aligning to TRBD2. This CDR3 comprises 15 residues. Germline CDR1 is SEHNR and CDR2 is FQNEAQ (reference sequence). V was pared by 2 bases and J by 5 bases, with 7 bases of the junction left unmatched. CDR3 residues: CASSLIREGRETQYF. The CDR3 nucleotides read TGTGCCAGCAGCTTAATACGGGAGGGCCGTGAGACCCAGTACTTC.

The chain has TRBV18 and TRBJ2-7; D is possibly TRBD2 (5 bases). The CDR3 covers 13 residues. Trimming removed 4 bases from V and 3 bases from J, with 10 bases in between. In germline, CDR1 is KGHSH, CDR2 LQKENI. CDR3 protein: CASSLGVIYEQYF. CDR3 bases: TGTGCCAGCTCACTCGGGGTTATCTACGAGCAGTACTTC.

This rearrangement joins TRBV2 to TRBJ1-2, with D possibly being TRBD1 (6 bases). There are 15 residues in the CDR3. Deletions cut 1 base from V and 1 base from J, with 10 bases between. Germline CDR1 is SNHLY and CDR2 is FYNNEI. The CDR3 bases are TGTGCCAGCAGTGAAGGACAGGCTTATAACTATGGCTACACCTTC. The encoded protein is CASSEGQAYNYGYTF.

The chain uses TRBV24-1 and TRBJ1-2; TRBD1 matches 7 bases. Germline V gene sequence: CDR1 KGHDR, CDR2 SFDVKD. The V segment lost 7 bases and the J segment 6 bases; nucleotides outside the gene matches: 4. This CDR3 has 12 residues. The CDR3 DNA reads as TGTGCCACCAGAAGACAGGGAGATGGCTACACCTTC. Its protein is CATRRQGDGYTF.

The gene calls are TRBV6-5 and TRBJ2-7, with 7 nucleotides matching TRBD1. CDR3 size: 12 residues. Germline CDR1 reads MNHEY; CDR2 reads SVGAGI. The ends lost 6 bases at V and 4 bases at J; junction bases unmatched: 3. CDR3: CASSVTGYEQYF. The CDR3 coding sequence is TGTGCCAGCAGCGTGACAGGGTACGAGCAGTACTTC.

This clone was recorded at least ten times. The CDR3 sequence is CASSEGGGAQPQHF. DNA of the CDR3: TGTGCCAGCAGTGAAGGGGGAGGGGCTCAGCCCCAGCATTTT. The chain links TRBV6-1 to TRBJ1-5; possibly TRBD1 for D (5 bases). CDR3 size: 14 residues. CDR1 and CDR2 (germline): MNHNS, SASEGT. V was pared by 1 base and J by 6 bases, with 10 bases between.

The J gene is TRBJ1-1, the V gene TRBV6-2 or TRBV6-3; D unclear. CDR3 size: 13 residues. CDR1 is MNHEY, CDR2 SVGEGT, per germline. The germline V and J ends were trimmed by 4 bases and 7 bases, with 13 bases remaining between them. The CDR3 nucleotides read TGTGCCAGCAGTTTCAGGACGAGGGATGAAGCTTTCTTT. Its protein is CASSFRTRDEAFF.

The V call is TRBV21-1, the J call TRBJ1-6. TRBV21-1 constitutes a pseudogene. The CDR3 contains 18 residues. This chain's CDR3 is CASSKGGSDYPEGSPLHF. The CDR3 DNA sequence: TGTGCCAGCAGCAAAGGAGGGTCCGATTATCCGGAGGGTTCACCCCTCCACTTT.

CDR3 DNA sequence: TGTGCCGGTCGGAGGGGGACTACCTCCTACGAGCAGTACTTC. Protein: CAGRRGTTSYEQYF. The chain links TRBV30 to TRBJ2-7; D is perhaps TRBD2 (7 bases). The CDR3 spans 14 residues. Germline assignment: CDR1 GTSNPN and CDR2 SVGIG (reference sequence). The ends were cut back, 8 bases at V and 0 bases at J, with 17 bases in the middle.

This chain links TRBV6-5 with TRBJ1-4; 7 nucleotides match TRBD1. This CDR3 has 13 amino acids. Germline CDR1 MNHEY, CDR2 SVGAGI. V lost 8 bases, J lost 10 bases, and 10 bases stayed unmatched. CDR3 sequence reads: CASGGQKFGKLFF. The CDR3 DNA reads as TGTGCCAGCGGGGGACAGAAATTTGGAAAACTGTTTTTT.

This clone was detected a few times. The chain has TRBV7-9 and TRBJ1-1, with D possibly being TRBD1 (6 bases). CDR3 length: 13 residues. Per the germline V gene, CDR1 is SEHNR and CDR2 is FQNEAQ (reference sequence). V was cut by 3 bases and J by 4 bases, with 9 bases left in between. CDR3 in amino acids: CASSLGHATEAFF. CDR3 in DNA: TGTGCCAGCAGCTTGGGACACGCCACTGAAGCTTTCTTT.

In this sample, this clone turned up once. This rearrangement joins TRBV11-3 to TRBJ2-1; a weak D match, TRBD2 (5 bases). Per the germline V gene, CDR1 is SGHNT and CDR2 is YENEEA. The CDR3 sequence is 16 residues long. Trimming shortened V by 5 bases and J by 2 bases, and 16 bases separated the two germline ends. The CDR3, as DNA: TGTGCCAGCAGCAGAGGACCTGGAGGCCCCTACAATGAGCAGTTCTTC. Residues: CASSRGPGGPYNEQFF.

The V call is TRBV29-1, the J call TRBJ2-7; TRBD1 matches at 8 bases. The CDR3 extends over 15 amino acids. Germline V gene sequence: CDR1 SQVTM, CDR2 ANQGSEA. Unmatched junction bases numbered 8, after V lost 0 bases and J lost 4 bases. The CDR3 DNA reads TGCAGCGTTGAAGAAGGGGGCACAGGGGGGTACGAGCAGTACTTC. Its protein product is CSVEEGGTGGYEQYF.

The J gene is TRBJ2-5, the V gene TRBV6-6; 11 bases are shared with TRBD1. With 6 bases clipped from V and 2 bases from J, the junction kept 8 bases outside the gene matches. The CDR3 sequence is 16 residues long. Germline values: CDR1 MNHNY, CDR2 SVGAGI (reference sequence). The CDR3 region has the DNA TGTGCCAGCAGCAAGAGGCGGGACAGGGGGCAAGAGACCCAGTACTTC. Its translation is CASSKRRDRGQETQYF.

V usage is TRBV27 and J usage is TRBJ2-1; D gene uncertain. The germline CDR1 and CDR2 sequences are MNHEY and SMNVEV (reference sequence). Trimming removed 2 bases from V and 4 bases from J, with 9 bases in between. The CDR3 extends over 14 amino acids. The CDR3 region is CASSLMRQYNEQFF. The DNA for the CDR3 is TGTGCCAGCAGTTTAATGCGGCAATACAATGAGCAGTTCTTC.

The chain is built from TRBV7-2 and TRBJ1-5, with D uncertain. The CDR3 runs to 17 residues. V shed 1 base and J shed 0 bases, with 13 bases lying between them. From germline, CDR1 is SGHTA and CDR2 FQGNSA. The DNA for the CDR3 is TGTGCCAGCAGCTTAGGCCCCCAGTACCTTAGCAATCAGCCCCAGCATTTT. The encoded protein is CASSLGPQYLSNQPQHF.

The J gene is TRBJ1-2, the V gene TRBV5-1, with TRBD1 matching 9 bases. Germline V gene sequence: CDR1 SGHRS, CDR2 YFSETQ. This CDR3 is 17 amino acids long. V shed 0 bases, J shed 6 bases, and the junction held 12 bases outside the gene matches. For the CDR3, the DNA is TGCGCCAGCAGCTTGGCCCCACAGGGGGCGGCTTTCGATGGCTACACCTTC. It codes for CASSLAPQGAAFDGYTF.

The chain joins TRBV13 to TRBJ1-1; D not certain. Trimming removed 5 bases at V and 7 bases at J, with 14 bases between. Germline values: CDR1 PRHDT, CDR2 FYEKMQ (reference sequence). The CDR3 is made up of 13 amino acids. This CDR3 reads CASSRDKAYEAFF. For the CDR3, the DNA is TGTGCCAGCAGCCGCGACAAGGCCTATGAAGCTTTCTTT.

The chain recombines TRBV7-2 with TRBJ2-2; TRBD2 aligns across 13 bases. The germline V gene encodes CDR1 SGHTA and CDR2 FQGNSA. This CDR3 has 19 residues. V was pared by 0 bases and J by 5 bases, with 9 bases of the junction left unmatched. This chain's CDR3 is CASSLARTSGRRGTGELFF. CDR3 nucleotide sequence: TGTGCCAGCAGCTTAGCAAGGACTAGCGGGAGAAGAGGGACCGGGGAGCTGTTTTTT.

The chain has TRBV28 and TRBJ1-5, with a tentative D call TRBD1 (5 bases). Per germline, CDR1 MDHEN and CDR2 SYDVKM. CDR3 size: 13 residues. V lost 4 bases, J lost 7 bases, and 11 bases lay in between. For the CDR3, the DNA is TGTGCCAGCAGTTGGACAAGCGGGCAGCCCCAGCATTTT. It encodes CASSWTSGQPQHF.

The CDR3 sequence: CASSSGLAADTQYF. CDR3 DNA sequence: TGTGCCAGCAGCTCCGGTCTAGCGGCAGATACGCAGTATTTT. The genes are TRBV5-4 and TRBJ2-3, with 7 bases lining up with TRBD2. The germline CDR1 and CDR2 sequences are SGHNT and YYREEE (reference sequence). Germline trimming cut 3 bases from V and 4 bases from J; bases unmatched to any gene: 5. The CDR3 covers 14 residues.

The V call is TRBV6-6, the J call TRBJ1-4, with 7 bases matching TRBD1. Trimming cost V 5 bases and J 5 bases; bases outside gene matches: 5. The CDR3 is 14 residues long. Germline values: CDR1 MNHNY, CDR2 SVGAGI (reference sequence). CDR3 sequence: CASSRTGENEKLFF. The DNA of the CDR3 is TGTGCCAGCAGTCGGACAGGAGAAAATGAAAAACTGTTTTTT.

This chain joins TRBV5-1 and TRBJ2-7; 10 bases align to TRBD2. Trimming removed 1 base from V and 6 bases from J; junction bases left unmatched: 7. Germline V gene sequence: CDR1 SGHRS, CDR2 YFSETQ. CDR3 size: 15 residues. The CDR3 here is CASSLLGASGSEQYF. The CDR3 DNA reads TGCGCCAGCAGCTTGCTCGGGGCTAGCGGGAGCGAGCAGTACTTC.

The chain employs TRBV27 and TRBJ2-7; 7 nucleotides align to TRBD1. The CDR3 has 17 amino acids. CDR1 and CDR2 from the germline V gene are MNHEY and SMNVEV (reference sequence). V lost 2 bases to trimming and J lost 2 bases; unmatched junction nucleotides: 12. In DNA, the CDR3 is TGTGCCAGCAGTTTACCCCCCCCACAGGGGCCCACCTACGAGCAGTACTTC. Translated, it gives CASSLPPPQGPTYEQYF.